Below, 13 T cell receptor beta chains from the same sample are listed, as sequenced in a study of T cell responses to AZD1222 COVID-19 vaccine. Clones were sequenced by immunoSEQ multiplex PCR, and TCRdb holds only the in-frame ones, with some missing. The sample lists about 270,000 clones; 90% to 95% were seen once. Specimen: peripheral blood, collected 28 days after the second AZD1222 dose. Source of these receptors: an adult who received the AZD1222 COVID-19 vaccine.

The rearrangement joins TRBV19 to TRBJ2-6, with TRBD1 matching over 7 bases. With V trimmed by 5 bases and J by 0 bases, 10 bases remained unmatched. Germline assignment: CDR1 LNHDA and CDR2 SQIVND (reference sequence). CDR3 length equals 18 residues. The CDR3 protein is CASSSDRELRSGANVLTF. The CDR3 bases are TGTGCCAGTAGTTCAGACAGGGAACTCCGCTCTGGGGCCAACGTCCTGACTTTC.

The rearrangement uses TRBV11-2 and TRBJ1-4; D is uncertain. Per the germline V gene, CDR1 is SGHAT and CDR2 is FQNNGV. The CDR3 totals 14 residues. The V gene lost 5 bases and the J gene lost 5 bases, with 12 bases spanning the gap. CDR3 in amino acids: CASSGVRANEKLFF. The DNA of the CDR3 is TGTGCCAGCAGCGGGGTACGCGCAAATGAAAAACTGTTTTTT.

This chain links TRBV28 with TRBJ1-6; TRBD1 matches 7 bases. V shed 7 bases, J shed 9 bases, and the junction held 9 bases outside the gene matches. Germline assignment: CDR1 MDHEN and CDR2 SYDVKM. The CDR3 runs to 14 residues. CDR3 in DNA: TGTGCCAGCACTCCGGGGACAGTTCCTTCACCCCTCCACTTT. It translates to CASTPGTVPSPLHF.

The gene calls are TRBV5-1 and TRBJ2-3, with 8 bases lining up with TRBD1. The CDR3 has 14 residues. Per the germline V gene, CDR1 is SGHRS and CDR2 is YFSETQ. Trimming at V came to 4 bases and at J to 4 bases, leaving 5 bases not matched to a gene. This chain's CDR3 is CASSPGQGADTQYF. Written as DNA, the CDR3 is TGCGCCAGCAGCCCCGGACAGGGCGCAGATACGCAGTATTTT.

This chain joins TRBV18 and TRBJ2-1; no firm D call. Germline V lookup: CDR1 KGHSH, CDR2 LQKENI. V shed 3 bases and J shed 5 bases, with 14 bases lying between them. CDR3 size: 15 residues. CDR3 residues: CASSPEARVNNEQFF. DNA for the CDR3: TGTGCCAGCTCACCCGAAGCTCGGGTAAACAATGAGCAGTTCTTC.

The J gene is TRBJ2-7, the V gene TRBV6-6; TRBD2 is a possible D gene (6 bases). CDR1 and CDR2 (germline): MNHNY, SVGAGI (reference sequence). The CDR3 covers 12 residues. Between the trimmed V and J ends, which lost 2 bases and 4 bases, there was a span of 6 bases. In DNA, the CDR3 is TGTGCCAGCAGTTACCGGGGGTACGAGCAGTACTTC. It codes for CASSYRGYEQYF.

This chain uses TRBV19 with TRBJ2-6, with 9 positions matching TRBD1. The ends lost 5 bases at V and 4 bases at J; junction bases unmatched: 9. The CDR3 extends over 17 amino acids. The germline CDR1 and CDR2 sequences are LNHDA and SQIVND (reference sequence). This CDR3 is CASSPTDRGIGANVLTF. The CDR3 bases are TGTGCCAGTAGTCCCACCGACAGGGGGATCGGGGCCAACGTCCTGACTTTC. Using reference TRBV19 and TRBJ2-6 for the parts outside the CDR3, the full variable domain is DGGITQSPKYLFRKEGQNVTLSCEQNLNHDAMYWYRQDPGQGLRLIYYSQIVNDFQKGDIAEGYSVSREKKESFPLTVTSAQKNPTAFYLCASSPTDRGIGANVLTFGAGSRLTVL.

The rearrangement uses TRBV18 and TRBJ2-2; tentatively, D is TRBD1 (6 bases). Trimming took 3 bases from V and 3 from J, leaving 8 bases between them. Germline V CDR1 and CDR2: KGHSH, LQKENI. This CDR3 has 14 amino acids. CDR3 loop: CASSPRTDTGELFF. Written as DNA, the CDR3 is TGTGCCAGCTCACCGAGGACAGACACCGGGGAGCTGTTTTTT. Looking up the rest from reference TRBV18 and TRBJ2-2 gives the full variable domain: NAGVMQNPRHLVRRRGQEARLRCSPMKGHSHVYWYRQLPEEGLKFMVYLQKENIIDESGMPKERFSAEFPKEGPSILRIQQVVRGDSAAYFCASSPRTDTGELFFGEGSRLTVL.

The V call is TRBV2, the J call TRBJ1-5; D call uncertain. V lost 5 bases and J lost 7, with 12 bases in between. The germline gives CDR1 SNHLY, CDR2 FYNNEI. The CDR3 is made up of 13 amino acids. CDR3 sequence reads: CASSSRGTQPQHF. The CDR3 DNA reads TGTGCCAGCAGTTCGCGGGGTACCCAGCCCCAGCATTTT.

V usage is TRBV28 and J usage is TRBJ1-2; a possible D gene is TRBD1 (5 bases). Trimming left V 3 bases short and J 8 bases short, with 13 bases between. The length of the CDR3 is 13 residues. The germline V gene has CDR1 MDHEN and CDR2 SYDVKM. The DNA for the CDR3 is TGTGCCAGCAGTTTTGACAGTCTTGGCGGCTACACCTTC. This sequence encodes CASSFDSLGGYTF.

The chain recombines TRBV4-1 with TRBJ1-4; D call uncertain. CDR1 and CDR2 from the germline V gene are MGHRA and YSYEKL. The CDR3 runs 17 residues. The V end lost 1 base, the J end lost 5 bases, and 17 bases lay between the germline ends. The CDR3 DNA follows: TGCGCCAGCAGCCAAGTCCCCTCGGGGTTAGTGAATGAAAAACTGTTTTTT. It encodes CASSQVPSGLVNEKLFF.

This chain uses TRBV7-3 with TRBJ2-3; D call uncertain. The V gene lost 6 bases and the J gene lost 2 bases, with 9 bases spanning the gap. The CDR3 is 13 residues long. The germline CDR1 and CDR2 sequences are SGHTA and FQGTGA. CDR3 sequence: CASRAEATDTQYF. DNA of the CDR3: TGTGCCAGCAGGGCGGAAGCCACAGATACGCAGTATTTT.

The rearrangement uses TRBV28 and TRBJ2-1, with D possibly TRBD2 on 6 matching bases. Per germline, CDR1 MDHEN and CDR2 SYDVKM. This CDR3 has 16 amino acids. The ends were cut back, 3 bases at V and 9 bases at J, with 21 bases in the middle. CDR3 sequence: CASSFPGLGPGVEQFF. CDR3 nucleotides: TGTGCCAGCAGTTTCCCGGGACTGGGGCCTGGGGTTGAGCAGTTCTTC.